The 20 T cell receptor beta chains below come from one sample, sequenced in a study of cytomegalovirus exposure and HLA in healthy donors. A multiplex PCR was run with 60 Vbeta primers and 13 Jbeta primers. Measured with immunoSEQ multiplex PCR; TCRdb has only the in-frame clones, and not every one. The table lists over 85,000 clones, approximately 80% of them singletons. Sequenced: PBMCs. The origin of the receptors is a female donor in good health and CMV-seronegative.

V gene TRBV5-6 combines with J gene TRBJ1-3; D ambiguous. The CDR3 extends over 15 amino acids. V was trimmed by 4 bases and J by 7 bases, leaving 18 bases between them. From germline, CDR1 is SGHDT and CDR2 YYEEEE. CDR3 in DNA: TGTGCCAGCAGCCGGAGGACGGAGAGGTCCAACACCATATATTTT. Translated: CASSRRTERSNTIYF.

The chain links TRBV5-6 to TRBJ2-1, with TRBD2 as a possible D gene (7 bases). The CDR3 consists of 14 residues. V dropped 2 bases and J dropped 8 bases, with 14 bases sitting between them. CDR1 is SGHDT, CDR2 YYEEEE, per germline. The CDR3 protein is CASSLSRGGDEQFF. CDR3 DNA sequence: TGTGCCAGCAGCTTAAGTAGGGGGGGCGATGAGCAGTTCTTC.

This chain connects TRBV29-1 to TRBJ1-1; D remains ambiguous. Germline loops: CDR1 SQVTM, CDR2 ANQGSEA. This CDR3 is 13 amino acids long. The V gene lost 3 bases and the J gene lost 3 bases, with 11 bases spanning the gap. The CDR3 spells CSVDAGLHTEAFF. The CDR3, as DNA: TGCAGCGTTGATGCGGGGTTACACACTGAAGCTTTCTTT.

The V and J genes are TRBV18 and TRBJ2-7; the D gene is possibly TRBD2 (6 bases). Deletions cut 6 bases from V and 3 bases from J, with 15 bases between. CDR3 length: 14 amino acids. Germline-derived CDR1 and CDR2 are KGHSH and LQKENI. CDR3 sequence reads: CASSSGGGGYEQYF. DNA of the CDR3: TGTGCCAGCTCCTCGGGTGGGGGAGGCTACGAGCAGTACTTC.

Only a few counts were recorded for this clone. The chain has TRBV19 and TRBJ1-2; possible D gene TRBD1, 5 bases. The V end was cut by 0 bases, the J end by 2 bases, with 16 bases between. Germline lookup yields CDR1 LNHDA and CDR2 SQIVND (reference sequence). The CDR3 spans 17 residues. CDR3 in DNA: TGTGCCAGTAGTATAGATCACGGGACTGGAAGAAACTATGGCTACACCTTC. Translation: CASSIDHGTGRNYGYTF.

CDR3 region: CASSLLGDSYEQYF. The CDR3 DNA reads TGTGCCAGCAGTTTATTAGGGGACAGCTACGAGCAGTACTTC. J is TRBJ2-7 and V is TRBV27, with 7 bases aligning to TRBD1. The CDR3 consists of 14 residues. Germline CDR1 reads MNHEY; CDR2 reads SMNVEV (reference sequence). V dropped 1 base and J dropped 3; count of bases not matched to a gene: 3.

The chain carries TRBV5-1 and TRBJ2-2, with 7 bases that match TRBD1. Germline V lookup: CDR1 SGHRS, CDR2 YFSETQ. This CDR3 has 16 amino acids. J gave up 3 bases and V 4 bases, and 9 bases lay outside the gene matches. CDR3 sequence (DNA): TGCGCCAGCAGCCCGAACAGGGGAGTGGACACCGGGGAGCTGTTTTTT. Translation: CASSPNRGVDTGELFF.

The chain couples TRBV5-1 to TRBJ2-1; TRBD1 matches at 8 bases. Per the germline V gene, CDR1 is SGHRS and CDR2 is YFSETQ. V was pared by 0 bases and J by 7 bases, with 15 bases of the junction left unmatched. The CDR3 has 18 residues. The CDR3 protein is CASSLASDREVHTNEQFF. CDR3 nucleotides: TGCGCCAGCAGCTTGGCCTCGGACAGGGAGGTACATACGAATGAGCAGTTCTTC.

This clone was seen only once. The chain is built from TRBV15 and TRBJ1-5; 7 nucleotides align to TRBD1. Germline loops: CDR1 LNHNV, CDR2 YYDKDF (reference sequence). With V trimmed by 0 bases and J by 7 bases, 9 bases remained unmatched. The CDR3 spans 16 residues. The CDR3 region has the DNA TGTGCCACCAGCAGAGATTTGTCGACAGGGTACCAGCCCCAGCATTTT. Its translation: CATSRDLSTGYQPQHF.

The CDR3 sequence is CASSLGGTGKETQYF. CDR3 in DNA: TGTGCCAGCAGCTTAGGTGGGACAGGTAAAGAGACCCAGTACTTC. The V call is TRBV7-9, the J call TRBJ2-5; TRBD1 matches 8 bases. The CDR3 extends over 15 amino acids. The ends lost 1 base at V and 3 bases at J; junction bases unmatched: 4. Germline V gene lookup returns CDR1 SEHNR and CDR2 FQNEAQ (reference sequence).

This clone was recorded a few times. The V gene is TRBV7-6, the J gene TRBJ1-4; no reliable D call. The germline gives CDR1 SGHVS, CDR2 FNYEAQ. The CDR3 length is 14 residues. The V and J ends lost 4 bases and 0 bases respectively, with 6 bases between them. As DNA, the CDR3 is TGTGCCAGCAGCTCGTATCCAACTAATGAAAAACTGTTTTTT. This translates into CASSSYPTNEKLFF.

This clone was counted a few times. The rearrangement joins TRBV7-9 to TRBJ1-2, with D unclear. V gave up 1 base and J gave up 2 bases, with 11 bases separating them. CDR1 is SEHNR and CDR2 is FQNEAQ in the germline V gene (reference sequence). The length of the CDR3 is 15 residues. CDR3 sequence: CASSLERGANYGYTF. The CDR3 DNA is TGTGCCAGCAGCTTAGAGCGGGGAGCGAACTATGGCTACACCTTC.

The V and J genes are TRBV15 and TRBJ2-7; the D gene is possibly TRBD2 (6 bases). Trimming stripped 8 bases from V and 5 bases from J, with 19 bases between. CDR3 length equals 14 residues. The V gene's germline CDR1 is LNHNV and CDR2 YYDKDF (reference sequence). CDR3 DNA: TGTGCCACCCGGAGGAGTCTAGCGCGCCACGAGCAGTACTTC. Its translation is CATRRSLARHEQYF.

J is TRBJ1-1 and V is TRBV29-1; 8 bases line up with TRBD1. CDR1 is SQVTM, CDR2 ANQGSEA, per germline. CDR3 size: 15 residues. With 5 bases clipped from V and 6 bases from J, the junction kept 14 bases outside the gene matches. CDR3: CSVQFDGQGGAEAFF. The CDR3 DNA reads as TGCAGCGTTCAATTTGATGGACAGGGAGGCGCTGAAGCTTTCTTT. Supplemented by reference TRBV29-1 and TRBJ1-1, the full variable domain reads SAVISQKPSRDICQRGTSLTIQCQVDSQVTMMFWYRQQPGQSLTLIATANQGSEATYESGFVIDKFPISRPNLTFSTLTVSNMSPEDSSIYLCSVQFDGQGGAEAFFGQGTRLTVV.

This sequence joins TRBV14 and TRBJ1-3, with D maybe TRBD1 (5 bases). V lost 2 bases, J lost 0 bases, and 11 bases lay in between. The CDR3 consists of 16 residues. CDR1 and CDR2 (germline): SGHDN, FVKESK. The CDR3 spells CASSQITGRSGNTIYF. The CDR3 DNA reads TGTGCCAGCAGCCAAATTACAGGTCGCTCTGGAAACACCATATATTTT.

This clone has just a few counts. The chain joins TRBV27 to TRBJ2-7; 8 bases agree with TRBD2. Germline lookup yields CDR1 MNHEY and CDR2 SMNVEV (reference sequence). V was pared by 5 bases and J by 2 bases, with 11 bases of the junction left unmatched. This CDR3 is 16 amino acids long. The CDR3 spells CASSRMTGLEAYEQYF. CDR3 nucleotides: TGTGCCAGCAGTCGTATGACGGGACTAGAGGCCTACGAGCAGTACTTC.

The V call is TRBV10-1, the J call TRBJ2-3, with 15 bases lining up with TRBD2. CDR1 and CDR2 from the germline V gene are WNHNN and SYGVQD (reference sequence). V trimming: 5 bases; J trimming: 0 bases; junction bases outside the gene matches: 6. The CDR3 loop spans 18 amino acids. The CDR3 sequence: CASSPGTSGGQSTDTQYF. CDR3 nucleotides: TGCGCCAGCAGTCCCGGGACTAGCGGGGGGCAGAGCACAGATACGCAGTATTTT.

The chain joins TRBV11-3 to TRBJ2-7; 7 bases match TRBD2. Losses at the gene ends were 3 bases for V and 3 bases for J; bases not matched to a gene: 14. Germline V gene lookup returns CDR1 SGHNT and CDR2 YENEEA. The CDR3 has 17 amino acids. The CDR3 DNA is TGTGCCAGCAGCTTCCCTAGGGGAGGGGCAGTGGACTACGAGCAGTACTTC. Translating it yields CASSFPRGGAVDYEQYF.

This chain uses TRBV28 with TRBJ2-2, with unresolved D. This CDR3 region has 14 residues. Per germline, CDR1 MDHEN and CDR2 SYDVKM. With 6 bases removed from V and 7 bases from J, the gap between germline ends came to 15 bases. The CDR3 DNA sequence: TGTGCCAGCAGACTAACGGTCTTGGGCGGGGAGCTGTTTTTT. This codes for CASRLTVLGGELFF.

The chain recombines TRBV2 with TRBJ1-5; 8 bases align to TRBD1. After removal of 8 bases from V and 2 bases from J, the junction contained 8 bases not matched to a gene. This CDR3 has 15 residues. CDR1 and CDR2 (germline): SNHLY, FYNNEI. The CDR3 region is CASGAGGFGNQPQHF. The CDR3, as DNA: TGTGCCAGCGGAGCAGGGGGCTTTGGCAATCAGCCCCAGCATTTT.